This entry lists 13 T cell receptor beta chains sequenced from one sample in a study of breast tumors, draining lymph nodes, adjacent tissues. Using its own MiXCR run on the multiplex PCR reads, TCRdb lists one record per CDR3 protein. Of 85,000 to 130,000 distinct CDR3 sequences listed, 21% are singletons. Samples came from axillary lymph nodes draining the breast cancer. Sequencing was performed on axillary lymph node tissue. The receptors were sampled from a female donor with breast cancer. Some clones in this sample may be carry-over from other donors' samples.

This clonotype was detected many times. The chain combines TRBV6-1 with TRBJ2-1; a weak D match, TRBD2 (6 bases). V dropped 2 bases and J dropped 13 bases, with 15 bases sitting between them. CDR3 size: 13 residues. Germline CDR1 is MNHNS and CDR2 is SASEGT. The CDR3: CASSERSEGGQFF. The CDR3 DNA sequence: TGTGCCAGCAGTGAAAGGTCGGAGGGTGGACAGTTCTTC.

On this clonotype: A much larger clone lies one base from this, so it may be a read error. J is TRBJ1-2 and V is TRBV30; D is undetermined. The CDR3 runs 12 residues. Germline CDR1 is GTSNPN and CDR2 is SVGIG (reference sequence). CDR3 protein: CAWSVGSVGYAF. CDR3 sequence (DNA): TGTGCCTGGAGTGTGGGCAGCGTTGGCTACGCCTTC.

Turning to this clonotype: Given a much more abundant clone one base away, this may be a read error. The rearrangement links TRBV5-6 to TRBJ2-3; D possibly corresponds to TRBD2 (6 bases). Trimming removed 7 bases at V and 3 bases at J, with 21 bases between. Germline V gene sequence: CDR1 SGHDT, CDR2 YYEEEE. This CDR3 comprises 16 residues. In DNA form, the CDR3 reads TGTGCCAGCGGCTCTAAGGGACGGGAGTTGACAGATACGCAGTATTTT. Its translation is CASGSKGRELTDTQYF.

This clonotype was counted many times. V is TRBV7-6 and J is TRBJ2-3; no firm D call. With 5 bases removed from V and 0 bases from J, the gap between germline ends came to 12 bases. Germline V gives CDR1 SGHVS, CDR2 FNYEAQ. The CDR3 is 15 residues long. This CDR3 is CASSQQTTSTDTQYF. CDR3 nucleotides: TGTGCCAGCAGCCAACAAACCACCAGCACAGATACGCAGTATTTT.

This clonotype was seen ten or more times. The CDR3 region is CASSLGGTYNSPLHF. The DNA for the CDR3 is TGTGCCAGCAGCTTAGGGGGCACCTATAATTCACCCCTCCACTTT. V and J are TRBV7-9 and TRBJ1-6; D is perhaps TRBD1 (5 bases). V shed 1 base and J shed 2 bases, with 6 bases lying between them. Germline values: CDR1 SEHNR, CDR2 FQNEAQ (reference sequence). This CDR3 has 15 amino acids.

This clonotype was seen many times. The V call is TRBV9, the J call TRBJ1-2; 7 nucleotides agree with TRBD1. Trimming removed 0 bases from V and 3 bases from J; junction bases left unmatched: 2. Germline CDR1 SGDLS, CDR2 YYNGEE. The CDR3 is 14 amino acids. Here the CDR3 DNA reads TGTGCCAGCAGCGTAGCTCAGGGGGACTATGGCTACACCTTC. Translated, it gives CASSVAQGDYGYTF.

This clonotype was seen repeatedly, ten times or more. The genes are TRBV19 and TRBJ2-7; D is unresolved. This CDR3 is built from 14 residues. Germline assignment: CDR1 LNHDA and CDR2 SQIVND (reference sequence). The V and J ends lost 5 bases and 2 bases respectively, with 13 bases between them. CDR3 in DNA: TGTGCCAGTAGTGTCACTTATTCAGCCTACGAGCAGTACTTC. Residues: CASSVTYSAYEQYF.

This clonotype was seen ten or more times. The CDR3 loop is CASSQEGRNYETQYF. The CDR3 region has the DNA TGCGCCAGCAGCCAAGAGGGCAGGAATTACGAGACCCAGTACTTC. The chain joins TRBV4-1 to TRBJ2-5; D unclear. Germline CDR1 MGHRA, CDR2 YSYEKL. Between the trimmed V and J ends, which lost 0 bases and 5 bases, there was a span of 13 bases. This CDR3 contains 15 residues.

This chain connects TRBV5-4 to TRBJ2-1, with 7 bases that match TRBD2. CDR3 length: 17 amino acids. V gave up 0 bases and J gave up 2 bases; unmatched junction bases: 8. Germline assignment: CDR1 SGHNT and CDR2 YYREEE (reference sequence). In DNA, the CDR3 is TGTGCCAGCAGCTTGGGAGGAGCGGGAAACCCCTACAATGAGCAGTTCTTC. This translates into CASSLGGAGNPYNEQFF.

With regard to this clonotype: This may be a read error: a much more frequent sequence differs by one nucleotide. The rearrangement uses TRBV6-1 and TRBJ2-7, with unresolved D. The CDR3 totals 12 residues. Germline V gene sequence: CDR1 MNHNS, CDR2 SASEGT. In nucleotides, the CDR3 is TGTGCCAGCACTTCTAGATCCTACGAGCAGCACTTC. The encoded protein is CASTSRSYEQHF.

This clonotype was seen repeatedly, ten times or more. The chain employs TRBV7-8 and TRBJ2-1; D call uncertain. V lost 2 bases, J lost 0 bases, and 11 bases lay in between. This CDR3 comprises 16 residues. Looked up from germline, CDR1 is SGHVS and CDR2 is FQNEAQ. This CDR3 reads CASSLNQHSSYNEQFF. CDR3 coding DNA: TGTGCCAGCAGCTTAAATCAACATAGCTCCTACAATGAGCAGTTCTTC.

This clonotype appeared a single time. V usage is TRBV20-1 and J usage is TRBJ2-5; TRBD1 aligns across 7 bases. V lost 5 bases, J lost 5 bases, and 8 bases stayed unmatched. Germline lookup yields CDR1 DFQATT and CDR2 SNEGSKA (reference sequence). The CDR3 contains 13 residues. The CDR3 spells CSASPGGVETQYF. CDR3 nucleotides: TGCAGTGCTTCGCCAGGGGGAGTCGAGACCCAGTACTTC.

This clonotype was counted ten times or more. In DNA form, the CDR3 reads TGCAGCGTTGGACAGGTTAGCGAGCAGTACTTC. Translating gives CSVGQVSEQYF. The J gene is TRBJ2-7, the V gene TRBV29-1; D perhaps matches TRBD1 (6 bases). The CDR3 runs 11 residues. Germline lookup yields CDR1 SQVTM and CDR2 ANQGSEA. V was trimmed by 4 bases and J by 6 bases, leaving 10 bases between them.